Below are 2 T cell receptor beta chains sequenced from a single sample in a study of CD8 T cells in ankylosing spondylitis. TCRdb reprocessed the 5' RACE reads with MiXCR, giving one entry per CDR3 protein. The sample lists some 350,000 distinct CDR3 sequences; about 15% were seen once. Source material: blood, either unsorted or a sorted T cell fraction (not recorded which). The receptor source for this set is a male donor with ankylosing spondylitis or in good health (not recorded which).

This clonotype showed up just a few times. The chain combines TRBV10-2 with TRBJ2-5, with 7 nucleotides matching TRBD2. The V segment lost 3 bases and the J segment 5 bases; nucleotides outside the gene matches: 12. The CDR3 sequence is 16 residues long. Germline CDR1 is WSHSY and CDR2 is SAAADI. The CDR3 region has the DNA TGCGCCAGCAGTGACCTGAGAGTGGGACTAATGGAGACCCAGTACTTC. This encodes CASSDLRVGLMETQYF.

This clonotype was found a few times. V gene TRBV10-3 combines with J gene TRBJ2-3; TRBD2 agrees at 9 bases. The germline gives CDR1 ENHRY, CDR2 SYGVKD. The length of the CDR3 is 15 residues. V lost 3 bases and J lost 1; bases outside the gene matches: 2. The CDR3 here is CAISDIAGGTDTQYF. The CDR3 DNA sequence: TGTGCCATCAGTGACATAGCGGGGGGCACAGATACGCAGTATTTT.